This T cell receptor beta chain was sequenced in a study of PD-1 blockade in classical Hodgkin lymphoma. General study results and limits: By cycle point C4D1, TCR diversity had risen significantly in CD4+ cells (but not CD8+ cells). The repertoire differences lack a defined cause, possibly disease activity or prior therapy. When set against healthy donors, newly diagnosed patients were reported to show lower baseline TCR diversity. Those achieving complete response showed baseline diversity like newly diagnosed patients.

In the case of this clone: Its antigen is undetermined.

Assay used: immunoSEQ multiplex PCR; TCRdb lists only in-frame clones, some missing. This repertoire shows roughly 20,000 clones, 65% to 85% found once; its top ten account for roughly 6.4%. Every patient was affected by relapse after autologous stem cell transplantation, while exposure to brentuximab vedotin was not uniform. The sample consisted of peripheral blood mononuclear cells (PBMCs), taken at baseline. This receptor was taken from a human donor with classical Hodgkin lymphoma.

CDR3 nucleotide sequence: TGTGCCAGCAGCTTAGAAATCGGGGCGTCGACCTACGAGCAGTACTTC. Translation: CASSLEIGASTYEQYF. V usage is TRBV7-8 and J usage is TRBJ2-7; possibly TRBD1 or TRBD2 for D (5 bases each). V shed 1 base and J shed 2 bases, with 15 bases lying between them. Germline CDR1 reads SGHVS; CDR2 reads FQNEAQ. There are 16 residues in the CDR3. Based on the CDR3 plus reference TRBV7-8 and TRBJ2-7, the full variable domain is GAGVSQSPRYKVAKRGQDVALRCDPISGHVSLFWYQQALGQGPEFLTYFQNEAQLDKSGLPSDRFFAERPEGSVSTLKIQRTQQEDSAVYLCASSLEIGASTYEQYFGPGTRLTVT.